This T cell receptor beta chain was identified in a study of T cell responses to AZD1222 COVID-19 vaccine. The V gene's germline CDR1 is LNHDA and CDR2 SQIVND (reference sequence). The CDR3 spans 17 residues. Trimming cost V 1 base and J 4 bases, with 14 bases left between them. The protocol was immunoSEQ multiplex PCR, while the TCRdb copy is restricted to in-frame clones and leaves out a portion. The table includes 95,000 to 120,000 clones, around nine tenths detected once. The sequencing here drew on peripheral blood, taken on day 0 of MenACWY control vaccination. The chain joins TRBV19 to TRBJ2-6; possibly TRBD1 for D (6 bases). The receptor's source is an adult in good health. The CDR3 nucleotides are TGTGCCAGTAGTATAGCGTTAGGGGGAACCGGGGCCAACGTCCTGACTTTC. Translation gives CASSIALGGTGANVLTF.